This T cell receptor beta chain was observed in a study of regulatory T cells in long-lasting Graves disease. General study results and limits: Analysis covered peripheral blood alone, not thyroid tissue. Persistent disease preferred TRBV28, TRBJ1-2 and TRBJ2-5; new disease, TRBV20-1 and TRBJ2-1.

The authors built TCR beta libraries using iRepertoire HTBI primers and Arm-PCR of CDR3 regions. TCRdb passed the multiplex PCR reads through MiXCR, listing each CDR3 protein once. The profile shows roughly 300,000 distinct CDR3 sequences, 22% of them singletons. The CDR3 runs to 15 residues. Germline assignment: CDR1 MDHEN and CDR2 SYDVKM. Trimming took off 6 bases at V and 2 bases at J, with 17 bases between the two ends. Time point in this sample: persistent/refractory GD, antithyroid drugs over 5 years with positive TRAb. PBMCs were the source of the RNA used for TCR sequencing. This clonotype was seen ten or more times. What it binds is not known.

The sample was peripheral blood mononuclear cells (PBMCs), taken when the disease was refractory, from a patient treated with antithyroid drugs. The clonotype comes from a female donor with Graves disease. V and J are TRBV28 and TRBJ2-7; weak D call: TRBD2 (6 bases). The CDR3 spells CASSQPGTAPYEQYF. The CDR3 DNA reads TGTGCCAGCAGCCAACCCGGGACTGCCCCCTACGAGCAGTACTTC. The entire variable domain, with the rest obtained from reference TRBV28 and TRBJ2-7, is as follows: DVKVTQSSRYLVKRTGEKVFLECVQDMDHENMFWYRQDPGLGLRLIYFSYDVKMKEKGDIPEGYSVSREKKERFSLILESASTNQTSMYLCASSQPGTAPYEQYFGPGTRLTVT.